This section outlines one T cell receptor beta chain sequence together with its context. Sequencing used immunoSEQ v3. Assay used: immunoSEQ multiplex PCR; TCRdb lists only in-frame clones, some missing. The sample lists tens of thousands of clones; 55% to 70% were seen once. The sample originates from a study of TIL therapy for anti-PD-1-resistant metastatic lung cancer. Study as a whole: Most patients had lung adenocarcinoma; several tumors were EGFR-mutant, two ALK-rearranged; half smoked currently or formerly. Tumors carried a median 1.5 non-synonymous mutations per megabase.

Time point described: pre-treatment sample, taken before nivolumab and TIL therapy. The material sequenced was blood, taken at baseline. The sequence was collected from a person aged 25-85 years with non-small cell lung cancer.

CDR3 loop: CATRGGTGNNEQFF. CDR3 bases: TGTGCCACCAGGGGTGGGACAGGCAACAATGAGCAGTTCTTC. V is TRBV5-6 and J is TRBJ2-1; TRBD1 agrees at 8 bases. V was pared by 9 bases and J by 5 bases, with 10 bases of the junction left unmatched. Germline loops: CDR1 SGHDT, CDR2 YYEEEE. CDR3 length equals 14 residues.